A single sample is the source of the 24 T cell receptor beta chains below, sequenced in a study of T cells in Graves' hyperthyroidism and ophthalmopathy. Amplification of TCR beta CDR3 regions used RNA as the template. First-round RT-PCR with HTBI primers amplified the TCR CDR3 region. TCRdb recomputed calls from the multiplex PCR reads with MiXCR, one row per CDR3 protein. The sample holds under 450,000 distinct CDR3 sequences, around an eighth seen once. Sequencing input: blood. The receptor set was obtained from a man aged 30 to 39 with Graves' hyperthyroidism that later progressed to Graves' ophthalmopathy.

This clonotype was found a few times. A much larger clone sits a single nucleotide away, making a read error possible. CDR3 nucleotides: TGTGCCAGCAGTGTAGGACTAGTGGGGGGGCCAATGGAAGAGACCCAGTACTTC. It specifies CASSVGLVGGPMEETQYF. The chain joins TRBV2 to TRBJ2-5; possible D gene TRBD2, 7 bases. Germline V CDR1 and CDR2: SNHLY, FYNNEI. The CDR3 has 18 residues. V lost 4 bases and J lost 3, with 24 bases in between.

The rearrangement links TRBV18 to TRBJ2-7, with D unresolved. V dropped 0 bases and J dropped 3 bases, with 6 bases sitting between them. CDR1 is KGHSH and CDR2 is LQKENI in the germline V gene. This CDR3 has 13 amino acids. CDR3 in amino acids: CASSPPVLYEQYF. The CDR3 DNA reads TGTGCCAGCTCACCACCAGTCCTCTACGAGCAGTACTTC. The full variable domain, in which reference TRBV18 and TRBJ2-7 provide the parts outside the CDR3, is NAGVMQNPRHLVRRRGQEARLRCSPMKGHSHVYWYRQLPEEGLKFMVYLQKENIIDESGMPKERFSAEFPKEGPSILRIQQVVRGDSAAYFCASSPPVLYEQYFGPGTRLTVT.

This clonotype was observed many times. The chain combines TRBV18 with TRBJ1-5, with D uncertain. The V gene's germline CDR1 is KGHSH and CDR2 LQKENI. V dropped 3 bases and J dropped 0 bases, with 15 bases sitting between them. The CDR3 is 17 residues long. DNA for the CDR3: TGTGCCAGCTCACCCGAGCCCAGAGTCTATAGCAATCAGCCCCAGCATTTT. It is translated as CASSPEPRVYSNQPQHF.

The chain uses TRBV9 and TRBJ2-2; 8 positions match TRBD2. The CDR3 consists of 16 residues. Germline V gene lookup returns CDR1 SGDLS and CDR2 YYNGEE. J was trimmed by 6 bases and V by 0 bases; bases with no gene match: 7. The CDR3 nucleotides read TGTGCCAGCAGCGTAGTTCGGGGGGGCCAGGCCGGGGAGCTGTTTTTT. This gives the protein CASSVVRGGQAGELFF.

This clonotype has only a few counts. The rearrangement links TRBV6-2 or TRBV6-3 to TRBJ1-2; 7 nucleotides match TRBD1. V was clipped by 4 bases and J by 8 bases; unmatched bases: 22. The CDR3 spans 18 residues. Looked up from germline, CDR1 is MNHEY and CDR2 is SVGEGT. This CDR3 reads CASSFTLPPDRVPGGYTF. CDR3 DNA: TGTGCCAGCAGTTTTACGCTCCCCCCAGACAGGGTACCGGGAGGCTACACCTTC.

Many counts were recorded for this clonotype. The chain has TRBV30 and TRBJ1-6; D remains ambiguous. The CDR3 totals 15 residues. CDR1 is GTSNPN and CDR2 is SVGIG in the germline V gene (reference sequence). V was pared by 0 bases and J by 7 bases, with 13 bases between. The CDR3 reads CAWSVMGSENSPLHF. In DNA form, the CDR3 reads TGTGCCTGGAGTGTAATGGGAAGTGAGAATTCACCCCTCCACTTT.

V and J are TRBV24-1 and TRBJ2-1, with 9 bases identical to TRBD2. This CDR3 is built from 16 residues. CDR1 KGHDR and CDR2 SFDVKD come from the germline V gene. V shed 1 base, J shed 1 base, and the junction held 1 base outside the gene matches. The CDR3 DNA follows: TGTGCCACCAGTGATTTTGCGGGGGGGTCCTACAATGAGCAGTTCTTC. Amino acid sequence: CATSDFAGGSYNEQFF.

The gene calls are TRBV7-2 and TRBJ1-2; D unresolved. Germline values: CDR1 SGHTA, CDR2 FQGNSA. The CDR3 extends over 14 amino acids. V was clipped by 1 base and J by 4 bases, with 10 bases between them. CDR3 nucleotides: TGTGCCAGCAGCTTAGTGGGGTCAGCCTATGGCTACACCTTC. It codes for CASSLVGSAYGYTF.

This chain connects TRBV4-2 to TRBJ1-1; 7 positions match TRBD1. CDR3 length equals 15 residues. From germline, CDR1 is LGHNA and CDR2 YNFKEQ. The V segment lost 4 bases and the J segment 1 base; nucleotides outside the gene matches: 6. This CDR3 is CASSLGQASNTEAFF. The CDR3 DNA follows: TGTGCCAGCAGCCTTGGACAGGCCTCGAACACTGAAGCTTTCTTT.

This clonotype was counted a few times. The gene calls are TRBV6-5 and TRBJ2-7; D could derive from TRBD1 or TRBD2 (5 bases each). V was trimmed by 4 bases and J by 1 base, leaving 8 bases between them. This CDR3 is 13 amino acids long. The germline CDR1 and CDR2 sequences are MNHEY and SVGAGI. In nucleotides, the CDR3 is TGTGCCAGCAGTTGGGGGAAGTCCTACGAGCAGTACTTC. The encoded protein is CASSWGKSYEQYF.

This chain joins TRBV29-1 and TRBJ1-4; TRBD1 matches at 8 bases. Germline V gives CDR1 SQVTM, CDR2 ANQGSEA. This CDR3 has 14 residues. V trimming: 3 bases; J trimming: 8 bases; junction bases outside the gene matches: 8. The DNA for the CDR3 is TGCAGCGTTGATGCCAGGGGGCTAGGCGAAAAACTGTTTTTT. Translation gives CSVDARGLGEKLFF.

J is TRBJ1-1 and V is TRBV10-2; D is ambiguous. Germline assignment: CDR1 WSHSY and CDR2 SAAADI. Trimming removed 6 bases from V and 1 base from J, with 12 bases in between. This CDR3 is built from 14 residues. The CDR3 is CASRIGRPNTEAFF. In DNA form, the CDR3 reads TGCGCCAGCAGGATAGGACGGCCGAACACTGAAGCTTTCTTT.

The table lists this clonotype with a few counts. This likely comes from a read error, as the CDR3 has no conserved phenylalanine or tryptophan at its end. The rearrangement links TRBV18 to TRBJ1-6; no definite D call. The length of the CDR3 is 13 residues. The germline V gene has CDR1 KGHSH and CDR2 LQKENI. V was pared by 8 bases and J by 8 bases, with 13 bases between. CDR3 in DNA: TGTGCCAGCAGCCAAGGATTGGATTCACCCCTCCACCTT. Its translation is CASSQGLDSPLHL.

The sample holds many counts of this clonotype. V is TRBV11-2 and J is TRBJ1-2, with TRBD1 identical over 7 bases. The CDR3 spans 15 residues. V dropped 1 base and J dropped 8; count of bases not matched to a gene: 10. From germline, CDR1 is SGHAT and CDR2 FQNNGV. CDR3: CASSLGRGHLQGYTF. The CDR3 region has the DNA TGTGCCAGCAGCTTAGGGAGGGGGCATCTACAAGGCTACACCTTC.

This clonotype was detected ten times or more. The rearrangement links TRBV28 to TRBJ2-7, with 9 nucleotides matching TRBD1. CDR1 and CDR2 from the germline V gene are MDHEN and SYDVKM. J lost 1 base, V lost 2 bases, and 3 bases had no gene match. This CDR3 is built from 15 residues. CDR3 DNA: TGTGCCAGCAGTTTAGGGACAGGGATATCCTACGAGCAGTACTTC. This sequence encodes CASSLGTGISYEQYF.

On this clonotype: A much larger clone is a single base away; this may be a read error. The chain carries TRBV3-1 and TRBJ2-1; the D gene is possibly TRBD2 (6 bases). Germline V gene data show CDR1 as LGHDT and CDR2 as YNNKEL (reference sequence). The CDR3 contains 16 residues. Trimming cost V 2 bases and J 8 bases, with 19 bases left between them. In DNA, the CDR3 is TGTGCCAGCAGCCAACTCGCGGGACCGACGGTAGATGAGCAGTTCTTC. Its protein is CASSQLAGPTVDEQFF.

The chain combines TRBV19 with TRBJ2-1; D tentatively fits TRBD1 or TRBD2 (5 bases each). CDR1 is LNHDA and CDR2 is SQIVND in the germline V gene (reference sequence). Trimming shortened V by 7 bases and J by 7 bases, and 11 bases separated the two germline ends. The CDR3 is 12 amino acids. In DNA form, the CDR3 reads TGTGCCAGTATGGGAGAGGGGAATGAGCAGTTCTTC. Translated: CASMGEGNEQFF. The variable domain in full, with the rest retrieved from reference TRBV19 and TRBJ2-1, is DGGITQSPKYLFRKEGQNVTLSCEQNLNHDAMYWYRQDPGQGLRLIYYSQIVNDFQKGDIAEGYSVSREKKESFPLTVTSAQKNPTAFYLCASMGEGNEQFFGPGTRLTVL.

The chain joins TRBV20-1 to TRBJ1-3; D gene ambiguous. The length of the CDR3 is 11 residues. Looked up from germline, CDR1 is DFQATT and CDR2 is SNEGSKA (reference sequence). The chain's CDR3 is CSALRGNTIYF. The CDR3 DNA is TGCAGCGCTCTCCGTGGAAACACCATATATTTT.

This clonotype was counted many times. The gene calls are TRBV28 and TRBJ2-5; the D is unclear. The CDR3 has 15 amino acids. Germline V lookup: CDR1 MDHEN, CDR2 SYDVKM. V was pared by 2 bases and J by 7 bases, with 17 bases between. CDR3 in DNA: TGTGCCAGCAGTTTACGGTCAGGCTCCCTGGGGACCCAGTACTTC. Amino acids: CASSLRSGSLGTQYF. The full variable domain, with the rest looked up from reference TRBV28 and TRBJ2-5, is DVKVTQSSRYLVKRTGEKVFLECVQDMDHENMFWYRQDPGLGLRLIYFSYDVKMKEKGDIPEGYSVSREKKERFSLILESASTNQTSMYLCASSLRSGSLGTQYFGPGTRLLVL.

The chain carries TRBV12-3 or TRBV12-4 and TRBJ2-7; 8 bases map to TRBD1. V was clipped by 5 bases and J by 3 bases; unmatched bases: 9. There are 15 residues in the CDR3. This CDR3 reads CASSPRTGKIYEQYF. The CDR3 DNA sequence: TGTGCCAGCAGTCCACGGACAGGGAAAATCTACGAGCAGTACTTC.

This clonotype was counted many times. This chain connects TRBV20-1 to TRBJ2-5; tentative D call: TRBD1 (5 bases). Germline values: CDR1 DFQATT, CDR2 SNEGSKA (reference sequence). The V and J ends lost 5 bases and 3 bases respectively, with 7 bases between them. The CDR3 has 11 amino acids. The CDR3 DNA reads TGCAGTGCTGGGGCTAAAGAGACCCAGTACTTC. It encodes CSAGAKETQYF.

This clonotype occurred a few times. In nucleotides, the CDR3 is TGCAGTGCTAGAGAGGGGACTAGAGGGGAGATAGAGACCCAGTACTTC. This encodes CSAREGTRGEIETQYF. The genes are TRBV20-1 and TRBJ2-5; TRBD2 agrees at 8 bases. Losses at the gene ends were 0 bases for V and 4 bases for J; bases not matched to a gene: 10. CDR1 is DFQATT, CDR2 SNEGSKA, per germline (reference sequence). CDR3 size: 16 residues.

This clonotype was detected many times. V and J are TRBV28 and TRBJ2-7, with D possibly being TRBD1 (6 bases). Per the germline V gene, CDR1 is MDHEN and CDR2 is SYDVKM. Trimming took off 1 base at V and 5 bases at J, with 24 bases between the two ends. The CDR3 loop spans 18 amino acids. CDR3 amino acids: CASSLFRSWAGATHEQYF. As DNA, the CDR3 is TGTGCCAGCAGTTTATTCCGAAGCTGGGCAGGGGCGACCCACGAGCAGTACTTC.

This chain links TRBV15 with TRBJ2-5; 8 bases are shared with TRBD2. Germline-derived CDR1 and CDR2 are LNHNV and YYDKDF (reference sequence). CDR3 length: 16 residues. The junction had 11 bases not matched to a gene; V was cut back by 4 bases and J by 4 bases. Here the CDR3 DNA reads TGTGCCACCAGCAAACGAGCGGGAGCCCTGGTAGAGACCCAGTACTTC. As protein: CATSKRAGALVETQYF.